This T cell receptor (beta chain) originates from a study of T cell responses to AZD1222 COVID-19 vaccine. General study points: Donor demographics were predominantly white British with a female majority; clonal diversity may be underestimated. After two AZD1222 doses, spike-specific TCR breadth and depth rose versus day 0.

The junction had 4 bases not matched to a gene; V was cut back by 0 bases and J by 1 base. CDR1 is KGHSH, CDR2 LQKENI, per germline. This CDR3 contains 16 residues. TCRdb's copy holds only in-frame clones and misses some; the assay was immunoSEQ multiplex PCR. Among tens of thousands of clones, more than 70% were seen once, and the ten largest hold around 2%. Concerning this clone itself: Its antigen is currently unknown.

This receptor was taken from an adult in good health. Sequencing used peripheral blood, obtained on day 0 of AZD1222 vaccination. This chain links TRBV18 with TRBJ2-7; 9 nucleotides agree with TRBD1. The CDR3 protein is CASSPPRTGVSYEQYF. The CDR3 coding sequence is TGTGCCAGCTCACCACCAAGGACAGGGGTTTCCTACGAGCAGTACTTC.